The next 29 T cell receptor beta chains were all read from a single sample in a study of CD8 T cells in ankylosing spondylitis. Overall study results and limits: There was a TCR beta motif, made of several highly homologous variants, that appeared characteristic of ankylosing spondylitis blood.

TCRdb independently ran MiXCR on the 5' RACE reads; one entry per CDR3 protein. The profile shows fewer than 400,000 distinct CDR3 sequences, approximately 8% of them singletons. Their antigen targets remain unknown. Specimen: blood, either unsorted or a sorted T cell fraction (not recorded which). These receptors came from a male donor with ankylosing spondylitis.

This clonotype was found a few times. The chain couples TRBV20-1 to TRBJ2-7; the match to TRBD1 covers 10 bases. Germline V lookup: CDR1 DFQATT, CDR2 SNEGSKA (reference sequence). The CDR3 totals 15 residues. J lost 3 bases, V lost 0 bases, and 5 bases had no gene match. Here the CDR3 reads CSARDPGQGIYEQYF. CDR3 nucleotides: TGCAGTGCTAGAGACCCGGGACAGGGGATCTACGAGCAGTACTTC.

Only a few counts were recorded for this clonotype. The CDR3 coding sequence is TGTGCCAGCAGTCCCTTGACGACGCCATACACAGATACGCAGTATTTT. As protein: CASSPLTTPYTDTQYF. The J gene is TRBJ2-3, the V gene TRBV28, with no clear D. CDR1 and CDR2 from the germline V gene are MDHEN and SYDVKM. With 5 bases removed from V and 2 bases from J, the gap between germline ends came to 17 bases. This CDR3 region has 16 residues.

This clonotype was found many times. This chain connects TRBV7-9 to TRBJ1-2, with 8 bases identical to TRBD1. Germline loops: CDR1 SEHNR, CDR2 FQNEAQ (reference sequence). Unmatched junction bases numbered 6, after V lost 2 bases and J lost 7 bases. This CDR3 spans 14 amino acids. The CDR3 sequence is CASSLNTGGRGYTF. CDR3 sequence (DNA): TGTGCCAGCAGCTTAAACACAGGGGGTCGTGGCTACACCTTC. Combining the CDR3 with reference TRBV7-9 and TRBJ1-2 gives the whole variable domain DTGVSQNPRHKITKRGQNVTFRCDPISEHNRLYWYRQTLGQGPEFLTYFQNEAQLEKSRLLSDRFSAERPKGSFSTLEIQRTEQGDSAMYLCASSLNTGGRGYTFGSGTRLTVV.

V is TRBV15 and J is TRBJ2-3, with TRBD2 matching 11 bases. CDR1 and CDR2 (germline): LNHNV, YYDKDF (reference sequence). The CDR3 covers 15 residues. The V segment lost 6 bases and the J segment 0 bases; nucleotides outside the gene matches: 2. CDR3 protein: CATSRTSGSTDTQYF. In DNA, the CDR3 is TGTGCCACCAGTAGGACTAGCGGGAGCACAGATACGCAGTATTTT.

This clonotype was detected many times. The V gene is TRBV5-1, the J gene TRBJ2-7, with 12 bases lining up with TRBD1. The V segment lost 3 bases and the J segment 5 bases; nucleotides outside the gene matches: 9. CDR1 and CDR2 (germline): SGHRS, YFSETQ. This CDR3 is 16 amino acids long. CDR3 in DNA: TGCGCCAGCAGCTCGCTCCGGGACAGGGGGCCTCACGAGCAGTACTTC. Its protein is CASSSLRDRGPHEQYF.

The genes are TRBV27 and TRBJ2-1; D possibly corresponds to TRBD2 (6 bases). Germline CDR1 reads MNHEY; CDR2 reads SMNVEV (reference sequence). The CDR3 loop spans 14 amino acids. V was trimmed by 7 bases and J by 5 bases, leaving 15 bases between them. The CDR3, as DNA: TGTGCCAGCAATCTGCGGGGCCGGAACAATGAGCAGTTCTTC. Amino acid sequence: CASNLRGRNNEQFF.

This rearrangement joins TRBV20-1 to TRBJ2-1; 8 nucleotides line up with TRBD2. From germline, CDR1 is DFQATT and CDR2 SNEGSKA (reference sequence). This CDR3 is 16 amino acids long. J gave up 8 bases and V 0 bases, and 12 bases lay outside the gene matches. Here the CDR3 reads CSARDRLAGFFDEQFF. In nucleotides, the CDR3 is TGCAGTGCTAGAGATCGGCTAGCGGGCTTCTTCGATGAGCAGTTCTTC.

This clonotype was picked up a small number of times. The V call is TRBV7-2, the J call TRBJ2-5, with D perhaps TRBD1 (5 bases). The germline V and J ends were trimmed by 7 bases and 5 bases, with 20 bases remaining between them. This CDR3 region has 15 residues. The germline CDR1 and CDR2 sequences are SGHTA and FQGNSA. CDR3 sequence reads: CASTPSRQGRETQYF. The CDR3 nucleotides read TGTGCCAGCACCCCATCCCGTCAGGGAAGGGAGACCCAGTACTTC.

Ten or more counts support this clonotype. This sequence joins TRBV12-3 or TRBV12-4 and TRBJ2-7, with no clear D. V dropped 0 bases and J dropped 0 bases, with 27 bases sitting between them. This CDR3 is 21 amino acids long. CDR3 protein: CASSLAWAGDTVVSISYEQYF. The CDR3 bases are TGTGCCAGCAGTTTAGCCTGGGCTGGGGATACCGTAGTCAGTATCTCCTACGAGCAGTACTTC.

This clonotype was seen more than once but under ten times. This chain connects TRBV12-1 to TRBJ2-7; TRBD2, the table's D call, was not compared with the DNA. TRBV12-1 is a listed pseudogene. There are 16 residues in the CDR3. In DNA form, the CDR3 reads TGTGCCAGCAGCGCCGGGACTAGCGGCCTCTCCTACGAGCAGTACTTC. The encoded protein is CASSAGTSGLSYEQYF.

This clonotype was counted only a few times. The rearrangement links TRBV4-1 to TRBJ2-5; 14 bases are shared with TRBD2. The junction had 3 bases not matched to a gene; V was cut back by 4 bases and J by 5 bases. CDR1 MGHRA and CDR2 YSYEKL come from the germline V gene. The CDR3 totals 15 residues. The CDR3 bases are TGCGCCAGCAGCCCGGGGACTAGCGGGAGTGAGACCCAGTACTTC. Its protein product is CASSPGTSGSETQYF.

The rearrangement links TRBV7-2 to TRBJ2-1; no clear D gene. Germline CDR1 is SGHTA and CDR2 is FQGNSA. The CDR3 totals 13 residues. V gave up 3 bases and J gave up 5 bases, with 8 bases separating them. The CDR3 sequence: CASSLMQDNEQFF. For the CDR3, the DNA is TGTGCCAGCAGCTTGATGCAGGACAATGAGCAGTTCTTC.

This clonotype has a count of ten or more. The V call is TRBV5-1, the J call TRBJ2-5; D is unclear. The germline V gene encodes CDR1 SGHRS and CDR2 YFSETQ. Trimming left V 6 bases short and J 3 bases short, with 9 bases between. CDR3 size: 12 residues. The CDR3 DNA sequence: TGCGCCAGCACGGGCCGAGAAGAGACCCAGTACTTC. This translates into CASTGREETQYF.

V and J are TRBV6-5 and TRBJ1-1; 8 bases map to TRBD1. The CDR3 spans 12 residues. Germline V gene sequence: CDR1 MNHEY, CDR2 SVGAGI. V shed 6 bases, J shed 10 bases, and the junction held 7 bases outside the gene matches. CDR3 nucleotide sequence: TGTGCCAGCAGCACTTCCGGGACAGGAGCTTTCTTT. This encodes CASSTSGTGAFF.

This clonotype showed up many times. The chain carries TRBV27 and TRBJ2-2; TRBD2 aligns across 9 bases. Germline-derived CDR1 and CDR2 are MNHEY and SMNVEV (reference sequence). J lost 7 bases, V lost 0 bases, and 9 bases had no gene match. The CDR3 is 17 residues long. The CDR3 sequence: CASSLSIGTSPHGELFF. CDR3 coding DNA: TGTGCCAGCAGTTTATCGATCGGGACTAGCCCACACGGGGAGCTGTTTTTT.

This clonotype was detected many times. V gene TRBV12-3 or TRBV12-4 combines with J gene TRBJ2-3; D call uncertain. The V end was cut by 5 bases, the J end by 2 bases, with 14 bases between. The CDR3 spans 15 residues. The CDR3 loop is CASSVWRTDTDTQYF. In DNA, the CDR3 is TGTGCCAGCAGTGTGTGGCGGACCGACACAGATACGCAGTATTTT.

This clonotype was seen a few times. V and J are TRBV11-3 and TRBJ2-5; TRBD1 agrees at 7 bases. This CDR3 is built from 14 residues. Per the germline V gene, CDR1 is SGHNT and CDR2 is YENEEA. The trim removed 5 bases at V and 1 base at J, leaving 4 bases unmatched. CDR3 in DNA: TGTGCCAGCAGCCTAAGACAGGGCCAAGAGACCCAGTACTTC. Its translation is CASSLRQGQETQYF.

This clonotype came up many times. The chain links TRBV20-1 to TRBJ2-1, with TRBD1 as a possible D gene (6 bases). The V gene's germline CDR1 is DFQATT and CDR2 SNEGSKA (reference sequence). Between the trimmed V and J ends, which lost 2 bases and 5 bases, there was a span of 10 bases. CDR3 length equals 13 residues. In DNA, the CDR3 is TGCAGTGCTAGACAGGGGTTCAACAATGAGCAGTTCTTC. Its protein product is CSARQGFNNEQFF.

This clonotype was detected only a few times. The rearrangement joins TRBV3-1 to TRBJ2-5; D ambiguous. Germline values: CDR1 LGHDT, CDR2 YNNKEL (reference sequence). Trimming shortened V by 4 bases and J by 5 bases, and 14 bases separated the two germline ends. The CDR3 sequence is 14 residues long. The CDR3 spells CASSPGLAWETQYF. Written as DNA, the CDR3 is TGTGCCAGCAGCCCCGGTTTAGCTTGGGAGACCCAGTACTTC.

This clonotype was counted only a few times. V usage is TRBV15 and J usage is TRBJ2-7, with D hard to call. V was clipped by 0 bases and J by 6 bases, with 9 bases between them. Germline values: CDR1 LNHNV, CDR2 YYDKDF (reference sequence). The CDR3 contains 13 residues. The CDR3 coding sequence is TGTGCCACCAGCAGAGATCTGTCATTCGAGCAGTACTTC. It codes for CATSRDLSFEQYF. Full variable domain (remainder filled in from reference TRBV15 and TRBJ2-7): DAMVIQNPRYQVTQFGKPVTLSCSQTLNHNVMYWYQQKSSQAPKLLFHYYDKDFNNEADTPDNFQSRRPNTSFCFLDIRSPGLGDTAMYLCATSRDLSFEQYFGPGTRLTVT.

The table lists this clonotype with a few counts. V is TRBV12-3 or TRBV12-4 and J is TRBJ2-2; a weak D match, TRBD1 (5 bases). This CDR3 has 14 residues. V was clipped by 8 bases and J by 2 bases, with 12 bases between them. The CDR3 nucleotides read TGTGCCAGCGGTAGACAGCCAAACACCGGGGAGCTGTTTTTT. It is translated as CASGRQPNTGELFF.

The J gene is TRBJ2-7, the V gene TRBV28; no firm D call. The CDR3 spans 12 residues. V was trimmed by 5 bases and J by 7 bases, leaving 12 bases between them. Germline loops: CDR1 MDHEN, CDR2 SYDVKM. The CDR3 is CASSTDAGEQYF. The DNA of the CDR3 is TGTGCCAGCAGTACTGATGCTGGGGAGCAGTACTTC.

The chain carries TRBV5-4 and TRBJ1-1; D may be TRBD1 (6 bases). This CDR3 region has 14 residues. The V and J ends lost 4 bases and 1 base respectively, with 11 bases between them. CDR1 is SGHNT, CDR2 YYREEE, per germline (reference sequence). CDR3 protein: CASSRRGANTEAFF. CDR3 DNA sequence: TGTGCCAGCAGCCGACGGGGGGCGAACACTGAAGCTTTCTTT.

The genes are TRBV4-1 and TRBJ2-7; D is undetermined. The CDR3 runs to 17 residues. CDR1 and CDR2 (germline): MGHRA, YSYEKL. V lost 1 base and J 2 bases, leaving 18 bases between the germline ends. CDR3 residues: CASSQAFSGRPPYEQYF. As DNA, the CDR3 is TGCGCCAGCAGCCAAGCATTTTCGGGTCGCCCCCCCTACGAGCAGTACTTC.

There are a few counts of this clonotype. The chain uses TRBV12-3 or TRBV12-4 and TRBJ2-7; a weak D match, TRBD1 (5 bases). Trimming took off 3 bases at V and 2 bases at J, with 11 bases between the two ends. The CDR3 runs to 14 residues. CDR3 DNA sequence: TGTGCCAGCAGTTTTGGTGCAGGGCCCTACGAGCAGTACTTC. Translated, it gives CASSFGAGPYEQYF.

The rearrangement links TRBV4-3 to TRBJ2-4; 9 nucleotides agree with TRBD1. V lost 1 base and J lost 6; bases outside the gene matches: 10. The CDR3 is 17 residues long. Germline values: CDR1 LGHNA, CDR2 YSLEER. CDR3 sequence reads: CASSQGLQGAVGNIQYF. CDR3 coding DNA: TGCGCCAGCAGCCAAGGCTTACAGGGGGCTGTGGGAAACATTCAGTACTTC.

The CDR3 region has the DNA TGTGCCTGGAGTCGCGACGTCGTCTATGGCTACACCTTC. The encoded protein is CAWSRDVVYGYTF. V gene TRBV30 combines with J gene TRBJ1-2; D is unresolved. The germline V gene encodes CDR1 GTSNPN and CDR2 SVGIG (reference sequence). Trimming pared 2 bases from V and 4 bases from J, leaving 11 bases between. The CDR3 loop spans 13 amino acids.

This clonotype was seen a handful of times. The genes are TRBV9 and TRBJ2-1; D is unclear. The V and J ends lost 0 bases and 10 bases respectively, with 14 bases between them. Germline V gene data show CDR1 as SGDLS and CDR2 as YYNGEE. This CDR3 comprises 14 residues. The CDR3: CASSVVSDPGEQFF. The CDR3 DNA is TGTGCCAGCAGCGTAGTATCCGACCCCGGCGAGCAGTTCTTC.

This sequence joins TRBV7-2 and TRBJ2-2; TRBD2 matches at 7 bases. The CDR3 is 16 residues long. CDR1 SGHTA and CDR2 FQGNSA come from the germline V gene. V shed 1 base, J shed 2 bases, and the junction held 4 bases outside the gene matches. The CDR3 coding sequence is TGTGCCAGCAGCTTAGAAGCGGGAAGCAACACCGGGGAGCTGTTTTTT. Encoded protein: CASSLEAGSNTGELFF.